This T cell receptor beta chain was sequenced during a study of T cells after posttransplantation cyclophosphamide. Germline V lookup: CDR1 SGHNT, CDR2 YENEEA. Trimming at V came to 4 bases and at J to 4 bases, leaving 9 bases not matched to a gene. This CDR3 is built from 15 residues. Profiling relied on immunoSEQ multiplex PCR, and the TCRdb table lists in-frame clones only, not all of them. Of approximately 17,000 clones in the sample, around 73% were seen once. A marrow graft followed busulfan-fludarabine conditioning, with cyclophosphamide on days +3 and +4. Specimen: CD8+ T cells sorted from PBMCs, collected just over 1,900 days after a stem cell transplant with posttransplant cyclophosphamide. This clonotype was sampled from a female patient aged 35 to 55 who received an allogeneic stem cell transplant from a related donor, was CMV-positive, and had no GVHD. Certain T cells may be donor cells from the graft. The chain links TRBV11-3 to TRBJ2-7; TRBD1 agrees at 8 bases. CDR3 coding DNA: TGTGCCAGCAGCTCCACGACAGGGGAGGTGTACGAGCAGTACTTC. Translated, it gives CASSSTTGEVYEQYF.